This T cell receptor (beta chain) was identified during a study of chemoradiotherapy in HPV16-positive cancers. Findings of the study overall: The functional HPV-specific definition rests on just a couple of HPV16-positive patients. HPV-responsive T-cell expansion during chemoradiotherapy was linked to improved recurrence-free survival in HPV16-positive patients.

Regarding this clone: No antigen is known for it.

This CDR3 has 14 amino acids. V lost 0 bases, J lost 2 bases, and 7 bases lay in between. The V gene's germline CDR1 is LGHNA and CDR2 YSLEER. Using immunoSEQ multiplex PCR, the repertoire was profiled, and TCRdb retains in-frame clones only, with some absent. The sample lists tens of thousands of clones, about 88% occurring once. The rearrangement links TRBV4-3 to TRBJ1-2; possibly TRBD1 for D (5 bases). Sequenced material: blood, taken from a patient who underwent chemoradiotherapy. This clonotype was sampled from a human donor with HPV-associated anogenital cancer. The CDR3 region has the DNA TGCGCCAGCAGCCAAGAACGGGGGAACTATGGCTACACCTTC. Translated: CASSQERGNYGYTF.